One sample yielded the 10 T cell receptor beta chains listed below, sequenced in a study of blood T cell repertoires in COVID-19. Some clones are missing from TCRdb's copy, which holds only in-frame ones; the method was immunoSEQ multiplex PCR. This table has over 100,000 clones, about 91% appearing once. Source material: peripheral blood. These receptors were obtained from a middle-aged man with acute or convalescent COVID-19.

The V call is TRBV28, the J call TRBJ1-2; no reliable D call. Trimming took off 2 bases at V and 7 bases at J, with 11 bases between the two ends. The CDR3 extends over 13 amino acids. Germline values: CDR1 MDHEN, CDR2 SYDVKM. The CDR3 nucleotides read TGTGCCAGCAGTTTACGCTGGCGGGGTGGCTACACCTTC. Translated: CASSLRWRGGYTF.

This clone was seen only a few times. The V and J genes are TRBV5-1 and TRBJ1-5; D is unclear. V lost 4 bases to trimming and J lost 3 bases, with 11 bases between them. This CDR3 is 14 amino acids long. Germline loops: CDR1 SGHRS, CDR2 YFSETQ. As DNA, the CDR3 is TGCGCCAGCAGCCCGGGAAATACCAATCAGCCCCAGCATTTT. It specifies CASSPGNTNQPQHF.

This clone was detected once. The CDR3 DNA sequence: TGCAGCGTTGTAGAGGGGGCAGGGCAGCCCCAGCATTTT. It codes for CSVVEGAGQPQHF. The chain links TRBV29-1 to TRBJ1-5, with 7 bases identical to TRBD1. The CDR3 extends over 13 amino acids. Germline CDR1 is SQVTM and CDR2 is ANQGSEA. Trimming at V came to 4 bases and at J to 7 bases, leaving 7 bases not matched to a gene.

The chain links TRBV12-3 or TRBV12-4 to TRBJ1-2; 9 bases fit TRBD1. Losses at the gene ends were 5 bases for V and 8 bases for J; bases not matched to a gene: 6. This CDR3 comprises 13 residues. CDR3 loop: CASSPGTGTGYTF. The CDR3 coding sequence is TGTGCCAGCAGTCCGGGGACAGGGACGGGCTACACCTTC.

The chain couples TRBV7-2 to TRBJ2-5, with TRBD1 identical over 7 bases. There are 15 residues in the CDR3. Germline V lookup: CDR1 SGHTA, CDR2 FQGNSA. The J segment lost 5 bases and the V segment lost 4 bases, leaving 10 bases of the junction unmatched. Written as DNA, the CDR3 is TGTGCCAGCAGCTACCGACAGGGAGAATGGGAGACCCAGTACTTC. Encoded protein: CASSYRQGEWETQYF.

This chain links TRBV4-1 with TRBJ1-4; 7 positions match TRBD1. This CDR3 comprises 15 residues. With 1 base clipped from V and 5 bases from J, the junction kept 4 bases outside the gene matches. Germline V CDR1 and CDR2: MGHRA, YSYEKL. The chain's CDR3 is CASSQGGQRNEKLFF. The CDR3 DNA reads as TGCGCCAGCAGCCAAGGGGGACAGAGGAATGAAAAACTGTTTTTT.

V and J are TRBV10-3 and TRBJ1-3; D gene uncertain. Germline-derived CDR1 and CDR2 are ENHRY and SYGVKD. V was clipped by 9 bases and J by 0 bases, with 9 bases between them. The CDR3 has 13 amino acids. As DNA, the CDR3 is TGTGCCATTCGAGGCCTCTCTGGAAACACCATATATTTT. This translates into CAIRGLSGNTIYF.

The chain employs TRBV7-2 and TRBJ1-1; D ambiguous. Between the trimmed V and J ends, which lost 5 bases and 1 base, there was a span of 11 bases. This CDR3 region has 14 residues. Germline loops: CDR1 SGHTA, CDR2 FQGNSA. In DNA form, the CDR3 reads TGTGCCAGCAGCCCCTACGGCGGGAACACTGAAGCTTTCTTT. Protein sequence: CASSPYGGNTEAFF.

This rearrangement joins TRBV19 to TRBJ1-2; 7 bases fit TRBD1. The CDR3 length is 14 residues. V shed 6 bases and J 8 bases; nucleotides not matched to a gene: 12. Germline V gene sequence: CDR1 LNHDA, CDR2 SQIVND (reference sequence). CDR3 protein: CASSRDSLSGGYTF. The CDR3 bases are TGTGCCAGTAGCCGGGACAGCCTAAGTGGAGGCTACACCTTC.

The rearrangement joins TRBV28 to TRBJ1-6; D ambiguous. This CDR3 has 12 residues. Per the germline V gene, CDR1 is MDHEN and CDR2 is SYDVKM. V was pared by 6 bases and J by 3 bases, with 3 bases between. The CDR3 protein is CASSVYNSPLHF. The CDR3 DNA sequence: TGTGCCAGCAGCGTCTATAATTCACCCCTCCACTTT.